The 26 T cell receptor beta chains below all came from one sample that was sequenced in a study of T cell responses to AZD1222 COVID-19 vaccine. Repertoires were generated with immunoSEQ multiplex PCR, while TCRdb's copy carries only in-frame clones and drops some. In the table there are some 120,000 clones, approximately 89% of which are singletons. The sample in question was peripheral blood, obtained on day 0 of AZD1222 vaccination. All receptors come from an adult in good health.

V is TRBV6-6 and J is TRBJ2-1; 13 nucleotides line up with TRBD2. Germline values: CDR1 MNHNY, CDR2 SVGAGI (reference sequence). Trimming took 5 bases from V and 4 from J; bases not matched to a gene: 2. This CDR3 has 15 residues. The CDR3 nucleotides read TGTGCCAGCAGTCGGACTAGCGGGGGTTACAATGAGCAGTTCTTC. It codes for CASSRTSGGYNEQFF.

The V gene is TRBV19, the J gene TRBJ1-1; maybe TRBD1 (5 bases). The CDR3 is 16 residues long. Trimming stripped 7 bases from V and 0 bases from J, with 18 bases between. Germline values: CDR1 LNHDA, CDR2 SQIVND (reference sequence). The CDR3 DNA sequence: TGTGCCAGTACCCCAGGGAGGTTGGGGGTGAACACTGAAGCTTTCTTT. This gives the protein CASTPGRLGVNTEAFF.

This sequence joins TRBV5-6 and TRBJ1-2; 9 positions agree with TRBD1. This CDR3 comprises 18 residues. The junction had 19 bases not matched to a gene; V was cut back by 5 bases and J by 5 bases. CDR1 and CDR2 (germline): SGHDT, YYEEEE. The CDR3, as DNA: TGTGCCAGCAGTATCAAACCCCCACCCGGGACAGGGTGGTATGGCTACACCTTC. Protein: CASSIKPPPGTGWYGYTF.

V and J are TRBV6-2 or TRBV6-3 and TRBJ2-3, with 7 bases lining up with TRBD1. Germline assignment: CDR1 MNHEY and CDR2 SVGEGT. V lost 5 bases and J lost 4; bases outside the gene matches: 9. CDR3 length equals 15 residues. Here the CDR3 DNA reads TGTGCCAGCAGTGGGACAGACCTCTCGGCAGATACGCAGTATTTT. Translated, it gives CASSGTDLSADTQYF.

This chain links TRBV11-1 with TRBJ2-1; the D is unclear. Trimming removed 1 base from V and 4 bases from J, with 5 bases in between. Germline V lookup: CDR1 SGHAT, CDR2 FQDESV (reference sequence). This CDR3 is 13 amino acids long. This CDR3 reads CASSLEEYNEQFF. For the CDR3, the DNA is TGTGCCAGCAGCTTAGAAGAGTACAATGAGCAGTTCTTC.

The chain uses TRBV7-2 and TRBJ2-5; D perhaps matches TRBD1 (5 bases). The CDR3 runs to 13 residues. Germline V gene data show CDR1 as SGHTA and CDR2 as FQGNSA. Trimming left V 3 bases short and J 5 bases short, with 10 bases between. CDR3 loop: CASSFGHRETQYF. CDR3 nucleotide sequence: TGTGCCAGCAGCTTCGGACATCGGGAGACCCAGTACTTC.

CDR3 region: CASSLLQGCEKLFF. The CDR3 region has the DNA TGTGCCAGCAGCTTGTTACAGGGGTGTGAAAAACTGTTTTTT. The chain employs TRBV5-6 and TRBJ1-4; TRBD1 agrees at 7 bases. The V and J ends lost 1 base and 7 bases, in that order; junction bases with no gene match: 4. This CDR3 has 14 amino acids. CDR1 is SGHDT, CDR2 YYEEEE, per germline.

CDR3 region: CASSLLGQGADEQYF. DNA for the CDR3: TGTGCCAGCAGTTTACTTGGACAGGGGGCCGACGAGCAGTACTTC. The chain uses TRBV27 and TRBJ2-7, with 11 bases aligning to TRBD1. The germline V gene has CDR1 MNHEY and CDR2 SMNVEV (reference sequence). The CDR3 runs 15 residues. The trim removed 2 bases at V and 5 bases at J, leaving 5 bases unmatched.

The sample holds one count of this clone. The J gene is TRBJ2-7, the V gene TRBV19, with D perhaps matching TRBD1 (7 bases). CDR1 and CDR2 from the germline V gene are LNHDA and SQIVND (reference sequence). Trimming stripped 10 bases from V and 6 bases from J, with 22 bases between. CDR3 length equals 14 residues. In DNA, the CDR3 is TGTGCCACACACCCGGAGGGGGCACGTAGCGAGCAGTACTTC. It codes for CATHPEGARSEQYF.

The chain combines TRBV7-9 with TRBJ2-2, with D possibly being TRBD2 (5 bases). This CDR3 region has 13 residues. Per germline, CDR1 SEHNR and CDR2 FQNEAQ (reference sequence). The germline V and J ends were trimmed by 3 bases and 3 bases, with 5 bases remaining between them. CDR3 in amino acids: CASSLGDTGELFF. The CDR3 nucleotides are TGTGCCAGCAGCTTGGGAGACACCGGGGAGCTGTTTTTT.

The genes are TRBV5-1 and TRBJ1-2; D is undetermined. The CDR3 sequence is 15 residues long. V lost 4 bases and J lost 5, with 18 bases in between. CDR1 and CDR2 (germline): SGHRS, YFSETQ. In nucleotides, the CDR3 is TGCGCCAGCAGCCGACTAGGCGGGGTCCCTTATGGCTACACCTTC. This codes for CASSRLGGVPYGYTF.

The chain combines TRBV7-3 with TRBJ1-1, with D hard to call. Germline V gene sequence: CDR1 SGHTA, CDR2 FQGTGA. The CDR3 runs to 13 residues. V lost 4 bases to trimming and J lost 6 bases, with 12 bases between them. The CDR3 reads CASSSPLRAEAFF. CDR3 coding DNA: TGTGCCAGCAGCTCCCCCCTGCGGGCTGAAGCTTTCTTT. Complete variable domain (other parts from reference TRBV7-3 and TRBJ1-1): GAGVSQTPSNKVTEKGKYVELRCDPISGHTALYWYRQSLGQGPEFLIYFQGTGAADDSGLPNDRFFAVRPEGSVSTLKIQRTERGDSAVYLCASSSPLRAEAFFGQGTRLTVV.

V is TRBV12-3 or TRBV12-4 and J is TRBJ1-2, with D possibly matching TRBD1 (6 bases). CDR3 length equals 13 residues. V shed 7 bases and J shed 6 bases, with 15 bases lying between them. CDR3 in DNA: TGTGCCAGCAACTCCAGGGGTTCGCATGGCTACACCTTC. Amino acids: CASNSRGSHGYTF.

The V call is TRBV6-5, the J call TRBJ1-5, with TRBD1 matching over 9 bases. Looked up from germline, CDR1 is MNHEY and CDR2 is SVGAGI. The CDR3 sequence is 14 residues long. J was trimmed by 2 bases and V by 8 bases; bases with no gene match: 4. CDR3 nucleotide sequence: TGTGCCAGCGCTCGACAGGGGGGCAATCAGCCCCAGCATTTT. This codes for CASARQGGNQPQHF.

V usage is TRBV7-8 and J usage is TRBJ2-3; D gene ambiguous. The germline V and J ends were trimmed by 5 bases and 8 bases, with 23 bases remaining between them. CDR1 SGHVS and CDR2 FQNEAQ come from the germline V gene. This CDR3 has 16 amino acids. CDR3 sequence reads: CASSPFSQYVVGTQYF. In nucleotides, the CDR3 is TGTGCCAGCAGCCCATTTTCCCAATATGTCGTAGGTACGCAGTATTTT.

This rearrangement joins TRBV5-5 to TRBJ1-4; possible D gene TRBD1, 6 bases. V gave up 2 bases and J gave up 3 bases, with 8 bases separating them. The CDR3 spans 14 residues. Germline CDR1 SGHKS, CDR2 YYEKEE (reference sequence). The CDR3 bases are TGTGCCAGCAGCTTAGGGGGTCCTAATGAAAAACTGTTTTTT. As protein: CASSLGGPNEKLFF. Filled out from reference TRBV5-5 and TRBJ1-4, the complete variable domain reads DAGVTQSPTHLIKTRGQQVTLRCSPISGHKSVSWYQQVLGQGPQFIFQYYEKEERGRGNFPDRFSARQFPNYSSELNVNALLLGDSALYLCASSLGGPNEKLFFGSGTQLSVL.

The chain carries TRBV9 and TRBJ1-1, with unresolved D. Trimming took off 6 bases at V and 1 base at J, with 13 bases between the two ends. CDR1 is SGDLS, CDR2 YYNGEE, per germline. The CDR3 is 14 amino acids. The CDR3 sequence is CASTPHGGNTEAFF. In nucleotides, the CDR3 is TGTGCCAGCACCCCCCACGGCGGGAACACTGAAGCTTTCTTT.

This CDR3 reads CASSQSSGGRTDTQYF. DNA of the CDR3: TGCGCCAGCAGCCAGTCTAGCGGGGGGCGCACAGATACGCAGTATTTT. The chain combines TRBV4-3 with TRBJ2-3; 11 nucleotides align to TRBD2. Germline V lookup: CDR1 LGHNA, CDR2 YSLEER. V dropped 3 bases and J dropped 1; count of bases not matched to a gene: 3. CDR3 length: 16 amino acids.

The genes are TRBV7-2 and TRBJ1-5, with a weak D call TRBD1 (6 bases). Trimming took 5 bases from V and 3 from J, leaving 8 bases between them. The germline CDR1 and CDR2 sequences are SGHTA and FQGNSA. The CDR3 has 13 residues. Here the CDR3 reads CASSDRYNQPQHF. DNA for the CDR3: TGTGCCAGCAGCGACAGGTACAATCAGCCCCAGCATTTT. The variable domain in full, completed from reference TRBV7-2 and TRBJ1-5, reads GAGVSQSPSNKVTEKGKDVELRCDPISGHTALYWYRQSLGQGLEFLIYFQGNSAPDKSGLPSDRFSAERTGGSVSTLTIQRTQQEDSAVYLCASSDRYNQPQHFGDGTRLSIL.

This rearrangement joins TRBV29-1 to TRBJ2-7; maybe TRBD2 (6 bases). The V gene's germline CDR1 is SQVTM and CDR2 ANQGSEA. The V end lost 4 bases, the J end lost 1 base, and 14 bases lay between the germline ends. The CDR3 runs to 14 residues. The chain's CDR3 is CSVGDSGGSYEQYF. CDR3 nucleotides: TGCAGCGTTGGGGATAGCGGAGGGTCCTACGAGCAGTACTTC.

CDR3 region: CASSPDRGQETQYF. The DNA for the CDR3 is TGTGCCAGCAGCCCGGACAGGGGGCAGGAGACCCAGTACTTC. The rearrangement links TRBV7-3 to TRBJ2-5; 11 bases are a match to TRBD1. Germline values: CDR1 SGHTA, CDR2 FQGTGA. J gave up 5 bases and V 5 bases, and 4 bases lay outside the gene matches. The CDR3 contains 14 residues.

In nucleotides, the CDR3 is TGTGCCTATGCCGGGACTATCTATGGCTACACCTTC. Translation gives CAYAGTIYGYTF. This chain links TRBV30 with TRBJ1-2; D may be TRBD1 (5 bases). Looked up from germline, CDR1 is GTSNPN and CDR2 is SVGIG (reference sequence). The CDR3 has 12 amino acids. Trimming shortened V by 7 bases and J by 4 bases, and 13 bases separated the two germline ends.

The chain links TRBV10-2 to TRBJ1-5; 7 bases fit TRBD1. CDR3 length equals 15 residues. V lost 3 bases to trimming and J lost 3 bases; unmatched junction nucleotides: 5. CDR1 is WSHSY, CDR2 SAAADI, per germline. The CDR3 region is CASSEQGGVNQPQHF. CDR3 bases: TGCGCCAGCAGTGAACAAGGGGGCGTCAATCAGCCCCAGCATTTT.

This chain joins TRBV18 and TRBJ1-5; 7 bases map to TRBD1. Germline V gene lookup returns CDR1 KGHSH and CDR2 LQKENI. With 3 bases clipped from V and 8 bases from J, the junction kept 10 bases outside the gene matches. The CDR3 covers 15 residues. CDR3 DNA sequence: TGTGCCAGCTCACCCGGGACAGCGGTTCTAGAGCCCCAGCATTTT. The encoded protein is CASSPGTAVLEPQHF. Based on the CDR3 plus reference TRBV18 and TRBJ1-5, the full variable domain is NAGVMQNPRHLVRRRGQEARLRCSPMKGHSHVYWYRQLPEEGLKFMVYLQKENIIDESGMPKERFSAEFPKEGPSILRIQQVVRGDSAAYFCASSPGTAVLEPQHFGDGTRLSIL.

This clone was detected only a few times. This chain connects TRBV6-5 to TRBJ2-2; D might be TRBD2 (7 bases). The CDR3 has 14 amino acids. CDR1 is MNHEY and CDR2 is SVGAGI in the germline V gene. V was pared by 8 bases and J by 7 bases, with 17 bases between. The CDR3 DNA follows: TGTGCCAGCCTCGGGGGGCGGGGGCACGGGGAGCTGTTTTTT. Translating gives CASLGGRGHGELFF.

The V and J genes are TRBV13 and TRBJ1-4; tentatively, D is TRBD1 (5 bases). This CDR3 is built from 13 residues. Germline lookup yields CDR1 PRHDT and CDR2 FYEKMQ (reference sequence). Trimming took off 6 bases at V and 6 bases at J, with 11 bases between the two ends. The CDR3 region has the DNA TGTGCCAGCAGACTGAGGGGTCATGAAAAACTGTTTTTT. Its protein is CASRLRGHEKLFF.